The rows below give T cell receptor beta chains drawn from one sample of a study of blood T cell repertoires in COVID-19. TCRdb keeps only in-frame clones here, not all; method: immunoSEQ multiplex PCR. The sample lists about 200,000 clones, 86% seen once, with about 2.2% in the top ten. Specimen: peripheral blood. These receptors were taken from a man aged 25-45 years who had recovered from COVID-19. Both conserved end residues are part of each CDR3. The D gene is left open where the match is weak. The size entry is marked missing in some rows and otherwise reads once, few, many or a size class.

d_call	clone_size	j_call	v_call	cdr3_aa	cdr3_nt
.	.	TRBJ2-1	TRBV27	CASSLDSPYNEQFF	TGTGCCAGCAGTTTAGACAGTCCCTACAATGAGCAGTTCTTC
TRBD1	.	TRBJ1-2	TRBV12-3/TRBV12-4	CASSSGGGYTF	TGTGCCAGCAGCTCAGGGGGTGGCTACACCTTC
TRBD2	.	TRBJ2-3	TRBV3-1/TRBV3-2	CASSQGPLAGTDTQYF	TGTGCCAGCAGCCAAGGCCCACTAGCGGGGACAGATACGCAGTATTTT
.	.	TRBJ1-3	TRBV3-1/TRBV3-2	CASSQESGNTIYF	TGTGCCAGCAGCCAAGAGTCAGGAAACACCATATATTTT
.	.	TRBJ1-3	TRBV19	CASLWGHYSGNTIYF	TGTGCCAGCCTCTGGGGACATTACTCTGGAAACACCATATATTTT
.	once	TRBJ1-1	TRBV30	CAMTAGGTEAFF	TGTGCCATGACCGCCGGGGGCACTGAAGCTTTCTTT
.	.	TRBJ1-2	TRBV5-4	CASSFPGRPKPNYGYTF	TGTGCCAGCAGCTTCCCAGGGAGGCCGAAACCTAACTATGGCTACACCTTC
TRBD1	.	TRBJ2-2	TRBV19	CASSIDRVGTGELFF	TGTGCCAGTAGTATTGACAGGGTCGGCACCGGGGAGCTGTTTTTT
.	few	TRBJ1-5	TRBV2	CASSEAPRQPQHF	TGTGCCAGCAGTGAAGCGCCCAGACAGCCCCAGCATTTT
.	.	TRBJ2-7	TRBV10-1	CASSFSGGEQYF	TGCGCCAGCAGTTTCAGCGGTGGCGAGCAGTACTTC
TRBD1	.	TRBJ1-5	TRBV6-5	CASTGTGNQPQHF	TGTGCCAGCACCGGGACAGGTAATCAGCCCCAGCATTTT
.	few	TRBJ1-5	TRBV6-5	CASIRGLNQPQHF	TGTGCCAGCATCAGGGGCCTCAATCAGCCCCAGCATTTT
TRBD2	once	TRBJ2-3	TRBV25-1	CASSEEGLIAGGKDTQYF	TGTGCCAGCAGTGAAGAGGGTCTCATAGCGGGGGGCAAAGATACGCAGTATTTT
TRBD1	.	TRBJ2-7	TRBV13	CASSPAGTGYEQYF	TGTGCCAGCAGCCCTGCCGGGACAGGCTACGAGCAGTACTTC
.	.	TRBJ1-4	TRBV25-1	CASSEETGKAGTNEKLFF	TGTGCCAGCAGTGAGGAAACAGGGAAGGCTGGGACTAATGAAAAACTGTTTTTT
TRBD1	.	TRBJ2-7	TRBV4-1	CASSHGQGPYEQYF	TGCGCCAGCAGCCACGGACAGGGCCCCTACGAGCAGTACTTC
TRBD1	.	TRBJ2-5	TRBV12-5	CASTFQPGQGETQYF	TGTGCTAGCACTTTTCAACCGGGACAGGGAGAGACCCAGTACTTC
.	.	TRBJ1-6	TRBV6-5	CASSFAGGDSPLHF	TGTGCCAGCAGTTTCGCCGGGGGGGATTCACCCCTCCACTTT
.	.	TRBJ2-7	TRBV29-1	CSARPGEQYF	TGCAGCGCACGGCCGGGCGAGCAGTACTTC
.	.	TRBJ1-1	TRBV6-1	CASSEGGTEAFF	TGTGCCAGCAGCGAAGGAGGGACTGAAGCTTTCTTT
.	.	TRBJ1-1	TRBV20-1	CSASGGTEAFF	TGCAGTGCTAGCGGGGGCACTGAAGCTTTCTTT
.	.	TRBJ2-2	TRBV6-5	CASKGSNTGELFF	TGTGCCAGCAAGGGGTCGAACACCGGGGAGCTGTTTTTT
.	.	TRBJ1-2	TRBV6-1	CASSEGAGGNYGYTF	TGTGCCAGCAGTGAGGGGGCGGGCGGAAACTATGGCTACACCTTC
.	few	TRBJ1-2	TRBV5-5	CASTANYGYTF	TGTGCCAGCACCGCTAACTATGGCTACACCTTC
.	.	TRBJ2-7	TRBV5-8	CASKPQHEGYEQYF	TGTGCCAGCAAACCCCAACATGAGGGCTACGAGCAGTACTTC
.	.	TRBJ1-1	TRBV9	CASSVGLRALGRTEAFF	TGTGCCAGCAGCGTAGGTCTCCGGGCACTTGGGAGGACTGAAGCTTTCTTT
TRBD2	once	TRBJ2-3	TRBV3-1/TRBV3-2	CASSTSGTSGVPDTQYF	TGTGCCAGCAGCACATCCGGGACTAGCGGGGTGCCGGATACGCAGTATTTT
.	.	TRBJ2-3	TRBV2	CASSEETATSTDTQYF	TGTGCCAGCAGTGAGGAGACGGCGACTAGCACAGATACGCAGTATTTT
TRBD1	.	TRBJ1-1	TRBV9	CASSAEAPRRGLNTEAFF	TGTGCCAGCAGCGCGGAGGCCCCTCGCAGGGGGCTTAACACTGAAGCTTTCTTT
TRBD1	.	TRBJ1-1	TRBV9	CASSAGSTGKNTEAFF	TGTGCCAGCAGCGCCGGTTCGACAGGGAAGAACACTGAAGCTTTCTTT
TRBD1	.	TRBJ2-7	TRBV11-2	CASSSGQGPYYEQYF	TGTGCCAGCAGCTCCGGACAGGGTCCTTACTACGAGCAGTACTTC
TRBD1	.	TRBJ2-3	TRBV5-4	CASSSRDRVPDTQYF	TGTGCCAGCAGCTCCCGGGACAGGGTACCAGATACGCAGTATTTT
.	.	TRBJ1-2	TRBV20-1	CSASPPGLNYGYTF	TGCAGTGCTAGTCCCCCAGGGTTGAACTATGGCTACACCTTC
.	many	TRBJ1-3	TRBV7-6	CASSLAGGPSGNTIYF	TGTGCCAGCAGCTTAGCCGGTGGGCCCTCTGGAAACACCATATATTTT
TRBD2	.	TRBJ2-1	TRBV5-1	CASSLAGGSSYNEQFF	TGCGCCAGCAGCTTGGCGGGAGGAAGTTCCTACAATGAGCAGTTCTTC
TRBD2	.	TRBJ2-2	TRBV15	CATSGRTSGGRNTGELFF	TGTGCCACCAGCGGTAGGACTAGCGGGGGGAGAAACACCGGGGAGCTGTTTTTT
TRBD2	once	TRBJ2-7	TRBV7-6	CASSWGGAYEQYF	TGTGCCAGCAGCTGGGGGGGGGCCTACGAGCAGTACTTC